This T cell receptor beta chain comes out of a study of CD8+ T cells in alopecia areata. Overall study: Twice a day, 5 to 10 mg of oral tofacitinib was administered to treated patients.

Germline values: CDR1 MNHEY, CDR2 SVGAGI. There are 12 residues in the CDR3. The ends were cut back, 0 bases at V and 4 bases at J, with 2 bases in the middle. The treatment here: oral pan-JAK inhibitor, 5-10 mg twice daily. RNA was isolated and reverse transcribed to cDNA, the sequencing template. The data were produced by immunoSEQ multiplex PCR, yet TCRdb's version contains in-frame clones alone and is incomplete. Among about 200,000 clones, about 62% were seen once, and the ten largest hold 5.5% to 6%. The source material was CD4+ T cells sorted from blood, sampled at week 24, from a patient treated with tofacitinib. This chain joins TRBV6-5 and TRBJ2-3; D not certain. This clonotype was sampled from a human donor with alopecia areata. Here the CDR3 DNA reads TGTGCCAGCAGTTACTCCTCAGATACGCAGTATTTT. It specifies CASSYSSDTQYF.